This TCR beta chain originates from a study of vaccination and CD4 T cells after COVID-19. As for the study in general: Overlapping spike peptides of SARS-CoV-2, HCoV-NL63, HCoV-OC43 and HCoV-229E stimulated the cells. The control cultures got either a CEFX pool, an HIV-1 Nef pool, or no peptide at all.

Cultured CD4+ T-cell DNA underwent Oncomine TCR Beta short-read sequencing. TCRdb recomputed calls from the PCR reads with MiXCR, one row per CDR3 protein. The sample shows approximately 11,000 distinct CDR3 sequences, about 31% of them seen only once. Treatment described: 10-day PBMC culture with coronavirus spike peptide pools or control peptides (ViraFEST assay). Whole-study findings and limits: The median proportion of reactive clones detected only post-vaccination in convalescent patients was approximately 90%. Convalescent patients' clones that were vaccine-specific were spike mono-reactive in 304 of 307 cases.

Germline V gene data show CDR1 as MDHEN and CDR2 as SYDVKM. Trimming took 5 bases from V and 0 from J; bases not matched to a gene: 4. The CDR3 extends over 14 amino acids. As for this clonotype: Its antigen is undetermined.

The sequencing here drew on CD4+ T cells from blood, cultured in vitro, taken after SARS-CoV-2 vaccination. The receptor's source is a human donor who had recovered from COVID-19. J is TRBJ2-7 and V is TRBV28; 7 positions agree with TRBD1. The CDR3 protein is CASSPGTASYEQYF. CDR3 in DNA: TGTGCCAGCAGTCCCGGGACAGCCTCCTACGAGCAGTACTTC. Full variable domain (remainder filled in from reference TRBV28 and TRBJ2-7): DVKVTQSSRYLVKRTGEKVFLECVQDMDHENMFWYRQDPGLGLRLIYFSYDVKMKEKGDIPEGYSVSREKKERFSLILESASTNQTSMYLCASSPGTASYEQYFGPGTRLTVT.